The following is a T cell receptor (beta chain) sequence with its context. Its antigen is as yet unknown. This record belongs to a study of T cell responses to AZD1222 COVID-19 vaccine. Measured with immunoSEQ multiplex PCR; TCRdb has only the in-frame clones, and not every one. The sample records tens of thousands of clones, around 90% being singletons. V lost 4 bases to trimming and J lost 0 bases, with 13 bases between them. CDR3 length: 16 amino acids. The germline gives CDR1 WSHSY, CDR2 SAAADI. Overall study results and limits: Targeting of unmutated variant regions was reportedly seen in nearly half of spike-specific TCRs. Spike-specific TCR repertoires showed rising breadth and depth after two AZD1222 doses.

This clonotype originated in an adult in good health. V gene TRBV10-2 combines with J gene TRBJ2-1; the D is unclear. Sequenced material: peripheral blood, taken on day 0 of AZD1222 vaccination. CDR3 coding DNA: TGCGCCAGCAGTGCCTTTGGGTTGGGCTCCTACAATGAGCAGTTCTTC. This translates into CASSAFGLGSYNEQFF.